This T cell receptor beta chain is from a study of identical twins. Notes on the study in general: In cord blood, abundant beta clonotypes had fewer insertions; memory showed no trend. Out-of-frame alpha sequences shared by twins showed excess low generation probability.

The CDR3 has 16 amino acids. Germline trimming cut 5 bases from V and 5 bases from J; bases unmatched to any gene: 9. Germline V gives CDR1 SGHVS, CDR2 FQNEAQ. TCRdb itself ran the 5' RACE reads through MiXCR, one entry per CDR3 protein. The repertoire holds 250,000 to 300,000 distinct CDR3 sequences, with 8.5% to 9.5% as singletons. Only healthy Caucasians were enrolled as donors. This clonotype was seen only a few times. Its target is not known. The same data also contributed to another study, on yellow fever vaccine responses in identical twins. Per that study: Reports say the vaccine T cell response in twins looked partly convergent and partly personalized.

The source is a woman younger than 30 in good health. This chain uses TRBV7-8 with TRBJ2-1; 10 bases agree with TRBD2. What was sequenced was CD8+ T cells sorted from blood. As DNA, the CDR3 is TGTGCCAGCAGCACCGGACTAGCGGCTAAAAACAATGAGCAGTTCTTC. Protein sequence: CASSTGLAAKNNEQFF.